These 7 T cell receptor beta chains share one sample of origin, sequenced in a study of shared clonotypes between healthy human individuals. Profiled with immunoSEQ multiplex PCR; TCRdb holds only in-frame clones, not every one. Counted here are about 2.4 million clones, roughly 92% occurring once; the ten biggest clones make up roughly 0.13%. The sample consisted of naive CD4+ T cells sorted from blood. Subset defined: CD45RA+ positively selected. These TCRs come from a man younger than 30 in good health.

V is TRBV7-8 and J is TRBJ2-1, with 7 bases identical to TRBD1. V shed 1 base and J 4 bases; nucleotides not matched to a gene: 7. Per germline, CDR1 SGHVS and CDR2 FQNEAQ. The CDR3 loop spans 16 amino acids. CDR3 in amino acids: CASSLGKGARYNEQFF. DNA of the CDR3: TGTGCCAGCAGCTTAGGTAAGGGGGCGCGGTACAATGAGCAGTTCTTC.

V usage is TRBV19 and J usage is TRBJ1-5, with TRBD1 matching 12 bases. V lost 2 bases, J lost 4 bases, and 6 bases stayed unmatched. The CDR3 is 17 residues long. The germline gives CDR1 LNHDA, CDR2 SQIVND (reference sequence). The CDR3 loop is CASSITGQGAGNQPQHF. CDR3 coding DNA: TGTGCCAGTAGTATAACGGGACAGGGGGCGGGAAATCAGCCCCAGCATTTT.

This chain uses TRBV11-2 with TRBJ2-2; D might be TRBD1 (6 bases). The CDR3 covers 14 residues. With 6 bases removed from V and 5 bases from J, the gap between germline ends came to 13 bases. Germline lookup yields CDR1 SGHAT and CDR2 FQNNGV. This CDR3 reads CASRPIQGTGELFF. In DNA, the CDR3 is TGTGCCAGCAGACCGATTCAGGGGACCGGGGAGCTGTTTTTT. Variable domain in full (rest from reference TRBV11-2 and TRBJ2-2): EAGVAQSPRYKIIEKRQSVAFWCNPISGHATLYWYQQILGQGPKLLIQFQNNGVVDDSQLPKDRFSAERLKGVDSTLKIQPAKLEDSAVYLCASRPIQGTGELFFGEGSRLTVL.

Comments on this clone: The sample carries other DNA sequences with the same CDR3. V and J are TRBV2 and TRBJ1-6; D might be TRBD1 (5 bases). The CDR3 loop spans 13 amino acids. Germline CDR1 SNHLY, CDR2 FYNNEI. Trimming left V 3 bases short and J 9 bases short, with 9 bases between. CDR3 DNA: TGTGCCAGCAGTGAGCAGGGTGGTTCACCCCTCCACTTT. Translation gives CASSEQGGSPLHF.

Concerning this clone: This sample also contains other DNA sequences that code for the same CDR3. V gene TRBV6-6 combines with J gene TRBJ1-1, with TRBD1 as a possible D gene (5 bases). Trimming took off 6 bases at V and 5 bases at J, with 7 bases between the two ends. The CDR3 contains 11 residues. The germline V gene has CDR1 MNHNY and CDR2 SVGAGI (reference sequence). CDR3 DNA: TGTGCCAGCAGCGAGGGGACTGAAGCTTTCTTT. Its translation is CASSEGTEAFF.

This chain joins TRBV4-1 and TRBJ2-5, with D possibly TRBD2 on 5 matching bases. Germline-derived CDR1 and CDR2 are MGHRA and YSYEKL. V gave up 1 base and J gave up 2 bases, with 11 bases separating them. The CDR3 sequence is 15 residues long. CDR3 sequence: CASSQGSLAQETQYF. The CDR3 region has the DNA TGCGCCAGCAGCCAAGGATCCCTAGCTCAAGAGACCCAGTACTTC.

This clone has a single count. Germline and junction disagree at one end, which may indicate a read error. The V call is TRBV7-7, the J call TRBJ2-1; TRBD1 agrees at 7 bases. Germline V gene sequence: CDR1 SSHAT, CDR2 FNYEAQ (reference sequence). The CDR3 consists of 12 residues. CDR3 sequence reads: CASRGTDNEQFF. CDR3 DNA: TGTGCTAGCAGAGGGACAGACAATGAGCAGTTCTTC.